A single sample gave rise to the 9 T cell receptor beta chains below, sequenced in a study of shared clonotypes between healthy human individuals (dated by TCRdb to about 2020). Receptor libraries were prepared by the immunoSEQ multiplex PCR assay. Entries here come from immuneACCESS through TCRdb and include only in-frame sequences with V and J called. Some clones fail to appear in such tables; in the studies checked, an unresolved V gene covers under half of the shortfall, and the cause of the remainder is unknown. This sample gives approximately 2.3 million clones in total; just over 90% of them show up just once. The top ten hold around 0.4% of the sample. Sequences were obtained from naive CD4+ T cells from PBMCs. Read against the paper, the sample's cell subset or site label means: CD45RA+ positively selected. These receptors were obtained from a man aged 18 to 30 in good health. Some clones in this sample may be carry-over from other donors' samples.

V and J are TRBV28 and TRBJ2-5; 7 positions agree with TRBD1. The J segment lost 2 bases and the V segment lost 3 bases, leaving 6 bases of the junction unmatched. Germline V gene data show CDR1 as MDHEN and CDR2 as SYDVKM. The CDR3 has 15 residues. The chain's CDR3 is CASSLLRGLQETQYF. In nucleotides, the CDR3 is TGTGCCAGCAGTTTGTTGAGGGGGCTGCAAGAGACCCAGTACTTC.

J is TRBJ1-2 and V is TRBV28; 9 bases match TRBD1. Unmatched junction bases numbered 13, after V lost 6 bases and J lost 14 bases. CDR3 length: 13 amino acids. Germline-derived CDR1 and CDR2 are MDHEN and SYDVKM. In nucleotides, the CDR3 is TGTGCCAGCAGCACGGGACAGGGAAGGGACAATACCTTC. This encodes CASSTGQGRDNTF.

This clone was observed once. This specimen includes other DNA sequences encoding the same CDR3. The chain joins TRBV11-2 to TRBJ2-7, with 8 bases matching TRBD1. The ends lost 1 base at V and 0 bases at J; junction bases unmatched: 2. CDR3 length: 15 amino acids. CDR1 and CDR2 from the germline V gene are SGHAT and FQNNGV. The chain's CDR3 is CASSLGGTGSYEQYF. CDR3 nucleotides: TGTGCCAGCAGCTTAGGAGGGACAGGCTCCTACGAGCAGTACTTC.

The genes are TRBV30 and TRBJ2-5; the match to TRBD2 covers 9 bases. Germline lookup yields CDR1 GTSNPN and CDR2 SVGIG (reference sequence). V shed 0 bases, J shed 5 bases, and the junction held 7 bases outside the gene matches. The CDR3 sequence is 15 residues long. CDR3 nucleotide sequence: TGTGCCTGGAGTGTGGGCCTAGCGGGATTTGAGACCCAGTACTTC. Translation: CAWSVGLAGFETQYF.

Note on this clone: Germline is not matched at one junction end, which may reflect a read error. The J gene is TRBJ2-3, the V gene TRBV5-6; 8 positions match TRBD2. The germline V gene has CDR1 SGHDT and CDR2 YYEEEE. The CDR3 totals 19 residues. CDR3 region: CASRLGRSGGGFFTDTQYF. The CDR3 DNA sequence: TGTGCCAGCAGGTTGGGGCGGAGCGGGGGCGGGTTCTTCACAGATACGCAGTATTTT.

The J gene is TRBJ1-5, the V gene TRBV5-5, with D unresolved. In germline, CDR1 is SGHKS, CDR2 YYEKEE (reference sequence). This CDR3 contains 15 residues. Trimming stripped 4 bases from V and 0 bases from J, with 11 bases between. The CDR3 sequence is CASSPLPYSNQPQHF. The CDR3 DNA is TGTGCCAGCAGCCCACTACCGTATAGCAATCAGCCCCAGCATTTT.

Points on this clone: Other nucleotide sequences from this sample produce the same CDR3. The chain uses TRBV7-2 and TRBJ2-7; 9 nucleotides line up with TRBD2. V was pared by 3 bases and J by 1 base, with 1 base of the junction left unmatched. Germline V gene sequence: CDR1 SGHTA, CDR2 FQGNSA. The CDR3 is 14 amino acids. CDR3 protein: CASSFLAGSYEQYF. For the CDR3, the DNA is TGTGCCAGCAGCTTCCTAGCGGGGTCCTACGAGCAGTACTTC.

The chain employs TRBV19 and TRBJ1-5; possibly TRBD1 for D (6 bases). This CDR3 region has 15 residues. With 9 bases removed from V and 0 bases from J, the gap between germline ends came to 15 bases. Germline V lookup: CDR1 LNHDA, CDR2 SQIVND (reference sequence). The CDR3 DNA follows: TGTGCCAGCTTAAACAGGGCTAATAGCAATCAGCCCCAGCATTTT. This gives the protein CASLNRANSNQPQHF.

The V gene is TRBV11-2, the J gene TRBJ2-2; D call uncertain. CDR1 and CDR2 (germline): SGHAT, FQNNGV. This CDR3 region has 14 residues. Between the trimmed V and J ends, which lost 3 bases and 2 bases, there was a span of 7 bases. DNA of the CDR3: TGTGCCAGCAGCTTTCAAATCAACACCGGGGAGCTGTTTTTT. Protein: CASSFQINTGELFF.